This record concerns one TCR beta chain sequence. This CDR3 comprises 17 residues. CDR1 and CDR2 from the germline V gene are SGHNT and YYREEE (reference sequence). The ends lost 0 bases at V and 2 bases at J; junction bases unmatched: 5. Here immunoSEQ multiplex PCR was the method, and the copy in TCRdb shows in-frame clones only, minus some. The table has some 2.3 million clones, 85% to 95% seen once. This sample was included in a study of shared clonotypes between healthy human individuals. This receptor was obtained from a man between 18 and 35 years old in good health. Some clones in this sample may be carry-over from other donors' samples. The chain employs TRBV5-4 and TRBJ1-3; 10 bases map to TRBD1. Material for sequencing was naive CD4+ T cells from PBMCs. Noted subset: CD45RA+ positively selected. CDR3 sequence reads: CASSLGPGTGAGNTIYF. The CDR3 bases are TGTGCCAGCAGCTTGGGCCCGGGGACAGGGGCTGGAAACACCATATATTTT.